The 13 T cell receptor beta chains in this list originate from one sample, sequenced in a study of blood T cells in healthy people across ages. Through a sample-barcoded 5' primer and a J-beta primer mix, a second PCR was run for roughly 6 to 11 cycles. TCRdb itself ran the 5' RACE reads through MiXCR, one entry per CDR3 protein. The data show 450,000 to 700,000 distinct CDR3 sequences, roughly 28% seen once. The material sequenced was blood. These receptors all come from a woman aged 70-85 years in good health.

This clonotype was seen a few times. In DNA form, the CDR3 reads TGCAGTGCCTGGGACAGGGGGCTTAGAGGCGAAGAACTGTTTTTT. It is translated as CSAWDRGLRGEELFF. The chain uses TRBV20-1 and TRBJ1-4; TRBD1 aligns across 12 bases. J gave up 12 bases and V 6 bases, and 14 bases lay outside the gene matches. The CDR3 length is 15 residues. CDR1 is DFQATT and CDR2 is SNEGSKA in the germline V gene (reference sequence).

J is TRBJ2-6 and V is TRBV24-1, with no clear D. CDR1 is KGHDR, CDR2 SFDVKD, per germline. The CDR3 covers 17 residues. V dropped 7 bases and J dropped 2 bases, with 17 bases sitting between them. The CDR3 sequence: CATSDHGRTAGANVLTF. CDR3 in DNA: TGTGCCACCAGCGACCACGGGCGGACCGCTGGGGCCAACGTCCTGACTTTC.

The chain recombines TRBV5-1 with TRBJ2-5; D is perhaps TRBD1 or TRBD2 (5 bases each). The CDR3 has 16 amino acids. Per the germline V gene, CDR1 is SGHRS and CDR2 is YFSETQ. The ends were cut back, 2 bases at V and 7 bases at J, with 21 bases in the middle. The CDR3 is CASSLRGRDAGGTQYF. For the CDR3, the DNA is TGCGCCAGCAGCTTAAGGGGAAGGGACGCCGGTGGGACCCAGTACTTC.

This clonotype has more than one count but fewer than ten. The CDR3, as DNA: TGTGCCAGCAGCCAAGGGAACTCGGGGCTAGCGGGGGGGATCGATGAGCAGTTCTTC. It specifies CASSQGNSGLAGGIDEQFF. The rearrangement links TRBV3-1 to TRBJ2-1; 12 positions agree with TRBD2. With V trimmed by 1 base and J by 8 bases, 15 bases remained unmatched. CDR1 and CDR2 (germline): LGHDT, YNNKEL (reference sequence). The CDR3 has 19 residues.

This clonotype was seen repeatedly, ten times or more. This chain joins TRBV9 and TRBJ2-1; 16 bases map to TRBD2. Germline lookup yields CDR1 SGDLS and CDR2 YYNGEE. The trim removed 4 bases at V and 9 bases at J, leaving 16 bases unmatched. The CDR3 runs 19 residues. The CDR3: CASSPQSPGLAGGPSEQFF. The CDR3 nucleotides read TGTGCCAGCAGCCCACAATCCCCGGGACTAGCGGGGGGGCCCTCTGAGCAGTTCTTC. The full variable domain, in which reference TRBV9 and TRBJ2-1 provide the parts outside the CDR3, is DSGVTQTPKHLITATGQRVTLRCSPRSGDLSVYWYQQSLDQGLQFLIQYYNGEERAKGNILERFSAQQFPDLHSELNLSSLELGDSALYFCASSPQSPGLAGGPSEQFFGPGTRLTVL.

The chain joins TRBV29-1 to TRBJ2-5; 7 nucleotides line up with TRBD1. Germline CDR1 reads SQVTM; CDR2 reads ANQGSEA. J gave up 3 bases and V 3 bases, and 7 bases lay outside the gene matches. CDR3 length equals 14 residues. CDR3 residues: CSVEGQLSKETQYF. CDR3 DNA sequence: TGCAGCGTTGAGGGACAGTTGTCCAAAGAGACCCAGTACTTC.

The genes are TRBV7-2 and TRBJ2-1; 11 nucleotides line up with TRBD2. With 5 bases clipped from V and 5 bases from J, the junction kept 8 bases outside the gene matches. Germline values: CDR1 SGHTA, CDR2 FQGNSA. This CDR3 is 16 amino acids long. The CDR3 DNA is TGTGCCAGCAGCGCCCAACCGACTAGCGGGGACAATGAGCAGTTCTTC. Encoded protein: CASSAQPTSGDNEQFF.

The J gene is TRBJ1-3, the V gene TRBV9; D not certain. The length of the CDR3 is 13 residues. Trimming left V 3 bases short and J 7 bases short, with 11 bases between. Germline V gives CDR1 SGDLS, CDR2 YYNGEE. Here the CDR3 reads CASSGYSSNTIYF. CDR3 DNA sequence: TGTGCCAGCAGCGGGTACAGTAGCAACACCATATATTTT.

This clonotype came up a few times. V gene TRBV27 combines with J gene TRBJ1-2; possibly TRBD1 for D (6 bases). V lost 11 bases and J lost 1, with 14 bases in between. CDR3 length: 13 amino acids. Germline CDR1 reads MNHEY; CDR2 reads SMNVEV (reference sequence). In DNA form, the CDR3 reads TGTGCCGCCCGGGACACTAATAACTATGGCTACACCTTC. Amino acid sequence: CAARDTNNYGYTF.

This chain links TRBV7-2 with TRBJ1-1; D might be TRBD1 (6 bases). Per germline, CDR1 SGHTA and CDR2 FQGNSA. The CDR3 has 14 residues. V lost 6 bases, J lost 4 bases, and 15 bases lay in between. The chain's CDR3 is CASRPQQGRTEAFF. The DNA for the CDR3 is TGTGCCAGCAGACCCCAACAGGGCCGCACTGAAGCTTTCTTT. Filled out from reference TRBV7-2 and TRBJ1-1, the complete variable domain reads GAGVSQSPSNKVTEKGKDVELRCDPISGHTALYWYRQSLGQGLEFLIYFQGNSAPDKSGLPSDRFSAERTGGSVSTLTIQRTQQEDSAVYLCASRPQQGRTEAFFGQGTRLTVV.

This clonotype was detected ten times or more. The rearrangement uses TRBV4-3 and TRBJ1-6; D uncertain. The V and J ends lost 0 bases and 7 bases respectively, with 7 bases between them. Germline V gene data show CDR1 as LGHNA and CDR2 as YSLEER. There are 14 residues in the CDR3. CDR3 loop: CASSQDLWNSPLHF. DNA for the CDR3: TGCGCCAGCAGCCAAGATTTGTGGAATTCACCCCTCCACTTT.

This clonotype was seen a handful of times. The chain links TRBV5-1 to TRBJ2-1, with D possibly matching TRBD1 (7 bases). V was cut by 5 bases and J by 7 bases, with 19 bases left in between. Germline CDR1 reads SGHRS; CDR2 reads YFSETQ. The CDR3 covers 15 residues. In DNA form, the CDR3 reads TGCGCCAGCAGGTCCCAGGGGGGCGTCGGAAATGAGCAGTTCTTC. It encodes CASRSQGGVGNEQFF.

The chain couples TRBV5-1 to TRBJ2-5; the D gene is possibly TRBD2 (6 bases). The J call could be wrong; TRBJ2-7 is a better fit for the DNA end. The CDR3 is 15 residues long. Germline values: CDR1 SGHRS, CDR2 YFSETQ. CDR3 sequence reads: CASSKWGGGPYEQYF. The CDR3, as DNA: TGCGCCAGCAGCAAATGGGGAGGCGGTCCCTACGAGCAGTACTTC.